The clone carrying this T cell receptor (beta chain) was detected a few times. Its specificity is unknown. This entry belongs to a study of CD4 T cells in relation to SARS-CoV-2 and coronaviruses. About the study: Convalescent patients were 8 males and a handful of females; two were Hispanic.

This CDR3 region has 12 residues. The ends were cut back, 5 bases at V and 1 base at J, with 5 bases in the middle. Germline V gene data show CDR1 as SEHNR and CDR2 as FQNEAQ (reference sequence). CEF-cultured naive and memory CD4+ T cell DNA got survey-level sequencing. Method: immunoSEQ multiplex PCR; TCRdb's copy keeps in-frame clones and lacks some. Here the sample spans tens of thousands of clones, over 70% being singletons. This chain joins TRBV7-9 and TRBJ1-2; D call uncertain. Material: naive CD4+ T cells from PBMCs, cultured in vitro. Subset indicated: naive CD4+ T cells isolated by negative enrichment. The sequence derives from an adult with COVID-19. The CDR3 spells CASSQYNYGYTF. Here the CDR3 DNA reads TGTGCCAGCAGCCAGTATAACTATGGCTACACCTTC.